One and the same sample provided the 21 T cell receptor beta chains below, sequenced in a study of blood T cell repertoires in COVID-19. Sequenced by immunoSEQ multiplex PCR; TCRdb stores in-frame clones only, minus some. Of roughly 170,000 clones listed, approximately 81% are singletons. Material: peripheral blood. All receptors come from a woman between 50 and 59 years old with COVID-19, enrolled during active disease.

The CDR3 nucleotides read TGTGCCAGCAGTTCGCTAGCGGGGACAGATACGCAGTATTTT. Its translation is CASSSLAGTDTQYF. The V gene is TRBV2, the J gene TRBJ2-3, with 9 bases lining up with TRBD2. CDR3 length: 14 amino acids. The ends lost 5 bases at V and 3 bases at J; junction bases unmatched: 3. The germline gives CDR1 SNHLY, CDR2 FYNNEI.

CDR3 residues: CASSVDNEQFF. The CDR3 DNA sequence: TGTGCCAGCAGTGTAGACAATGAGCAGTTCTTC. The V call is TRBV2, the J call TRBJ2-1; unclear D gene. The CDR3 totals 11 residues. V lost 4 bases and J lost 5, with 3 bases in between. Per germline, CDR1 SNHLY and CDR2 FYNNEI.

The chain couples TRBV6-2 or TRBV6-3 to TRBJ1-1, with D possibly TRBD1 on 5 matching bases. Germline CDR1 is MNHEY and CDR2 is SVGEGT. The CDR3 spans 14 residues. Trimming shortened V by 5 bases and J by 1 base, and 11 bases separated the two germline ends. CDR3 in amino acids: CASSGHPENTEAFF. DNA of the CDR3: TGTGCCAGCAGTGGACACCCAGAGAACACTGAAGCTTTCTTT.

The table lists this clone with a count of one. The V call is TRBV19, the J call TRBJ2-2; tentatively, D is TRBD1 (5 bases). Germline V gene data show CDR1 as LNHDA and CDR2 as SQIVND (reference sequence). The CDR3 length is 14 residues. V was trimmed by 6 bases and J by 2 bases, leaving 10 bases between them. CDR3 sequence reads: CASSPGHNTGELFF. CDR3 bases: TGTGCCAGTAGCCCTGGACATAACACCGGGGAGCTGTTTTTT.

The gene calls are TRBV7-6 and TRBJ2-3; 9 nucleotides agree with TRBD2. CDR3 size: 16 residues. V was pared by 3 bases and J by 4 bases, with 8 bases of the junction left unmatched. Germline CDR1 reads SGHVS; CDR2 reads FNYEAQ. The CDR3 region has the DNA TGTGCCAGCAGCTTGTCGGCGGGGGGGCCCCCAGATACGCAGTATTTT. Its translation: CASSLSAGGPPDTQYF.

The chain links TRBV21-1 to TRBJ1-1. TRBV21-1 is a listed pseudogene. The CDR3 consists of 13 residues. CDR3 amino acids: CAYAGRGGCEAFF. Written as DNA, the CDR3 is TGTGCCTACGCGGGGAGGGGAGGTTGTGAAGCTTTCTTT.

The chain joins TRBV7-3 to TRBJ1-1, with a tentative D call TRBD1 (5 bases). Trimming left V 1 base short and J 10 bases short, with 19 bases between. The length of the CDR3 is 15 residues. Germline lookup yields CDR1 SGHTA and CDR2 FQGTGA. This chain's CDR3 is CASSLNPPPQGVAFF. The CDR3 DNA is TGTGCCAGCAGCTTAAACCCTCCGCCCCAGGGCGTAGCTTTCTTT.

A remark on this clone: Other nucleotide sequences from this sample produce the same CDR3. The chain employs TRBV7-9 and TRBJ2-4, with 8 nucleotides matching TRBD1. Germline CDR1 reads SEHNR; CDR2 reads FQNEAQ (reference sequence). The CDR3 loop spans 16 amino acids. V lost 5 bases and J lost 0; bases outside the gene matches: 6. The CDR3 nucleotides read TGTGCCAGCAGCCTCGGACAGGGCCTAGCCAAAAACATTCAGTACTTC. Protein: CASSLGQGLAKNIQYF.

The chain uses TRBV10-1 and TRBJ1-2, with 7 positions matching TRBD1. This CDR3 comprises 13 residues. The germline V gene encodes CDR1 WNHNN and CDR2 SYGVQD (reference sequence). V trimming: 0 bases; J trimming: 7 bases; junction bases outside the gene matches: 2. Written as DNA, the CDR3 is TGCGCCAGCAGTGAGTCGACAGGGTTTGGCTACACCTTC. This gives the protein CASSESTGFGYTF.

This clone was found once. The chain recombines TRBV5-6 with TRBJ2-7, with 9 bases lining up with TRBD1. Per the germline V gene, CDR1 is SGHDT and CDR2 is YYEEEE. J was trimmed by 4 bases and V by 4 bases; bases with no gene match: 9. The CDR3 sequence is 15 residues long. In DNA form, the CDR3 reads TGTGCCAGCAGCCGGTGGACAGGGGAAAGATACGAGCAGTACTTC. Its translation is CASSRWTGERYEQYF.

The sample holds a few counts of this clone. This CDR3 is CASSRQGTGGYTF. In nucleotides, the CDR3 is TGTGCCAGTAGTCGACAGGGAACCGGCGGCTACACCTTC. The chain recombines TRBV19 with TRBJ1-2; 7 bases are a match to TRBD1. The ends lost 5 bases at V and 8 bases at J; junction bases unmatched: 8. The CDR3 is 13 residues long. Germline loops: CDR1 LNHDA, CDR2 SQIVND (reference sequence).

This chain joins TRBV29-1 and TRBJ1-6; TRBD1 matches 7 bases. CDR3 length equals 12 residues. Per germline, CDR1 SQVTM and CDR2 ANQGSEA. V lost 7 bases and J lost 7; bases outside the gene matches: 4. The CDR3 DNA reads as TGCAGCGCCGGGACAGTGAATTCACCCCTCCACTTT. Protein sequence: CSAGTVNSPLHF.

This clone showed up just once. The chain recombines TRBV5-1 with TRBJ1-4; D may be TRBD1 (5 bases). The CDR3 covers 14 residues. Germline loops: CDR1 SGHRS, CDR2 YFSETQ. Between the trimmed V and J ends, which lost 6 bases and 6 bases, there was a span of 15 bases. The CDR3 DNA sequence: TGCGCCAGCAAAAACCAGGGTGGGCATGAAAAACTGTTTTTT. Protein: CASKNQGGHEKLFF. The full variable domain, in which reference TRBV5-1 and TRBJ1-4 provide the parts outside the CDR3, is KAGVTQTPRYLIKTRGQQVTLSCSPISGHRSVSWYQQTPGQGLQFLFEYFSETQRNKGNFPGRFSGRQFSNSRSEMNVSTLELGDSALYLCASKNQGGHEKLFFGSGTQLSVL.

This clone was picked up one time. This chain joins TRBV7-2 and TRBJ2-7, with 7 bases lining up with TRBD2. This CDR3 spans 15 amino acids. The J segment lost 2 bases and the V segment lost 5 bases, leaving 9 bases of the junction unmatched. Germline V gives CDR1 SGHTA, CDR2 FQGNSA. Here the CDR3 reads CASSVGREKTYEQYF. The CDR3 nucleotides read TGTGCCAGCAGCGTGGGGAGGGAGAAAACCTACGAGCAGTACTTC.

The V call is TRBV7-2, the J call TRBJ2-7; D is perhaps TRBD1 (5 bases). Germline V gene data show CDR1 as SGHTA and CDR2 as FQGNSA. The CDR3 contains 13 residues. V was pared by 1 base and J by 3 bases, with 7 bases between. The CDR3 sequence: CASSLGQYYEQYF. The CDR3 DNA sequence: TGTGCCAGCAGCTTAGGACAGTACTACGAGCAGTACTTC.

This clone is judged medium-sized. V is TRBV15 and J is TRBJ2-7, with TRBD2 identical over 10 bases. With V trimmed by 3 bases and J by 7 bases, 3 bases remained unmatched. CDR3 length: 13 residues. Per germline, CDR1 LNHNV and CDR2 YYDKDF (reference sequence). The DNA of the CDR3 is TGTGCCACCAGCAGTCTAGCGGGGGAGGAGCAGTACTTC. The encoded protein is CATSSLAGEEQYF.

Notes on this clone: One junction end disagrees with the germline gene, perhaps due to a read error. The chain carries TRBV5-1 and TRBJ1-1; 8 bases agree with TRBD1. CDR3 length equals 12 residues. Looked up from germline, CDR1 is SGHRS and CDR2 is YFSETQ. This CDR3 reads CASSLDRTGRSF. CDR3 nucleotide sequence: TGCGCCAGCAGCTTGGATCGGACAGGGCGGAGTTTT. Variable domain in full (rest from reference TRBV5-1 and TRBJ1-1): KAGVTQTPRYLIKTRGQQVTLSCSPISGHRSVSWYQQTPGQGLQFLFEYFSETQRNKGNFPGRFSGRQFSNSRSEMNVSTLELGDSALYLCASSLDRTGRSFGQGTRLTVV.

The chain joins TRBV2 to TRBJ1-2; 10 bases align to TRBD1. Trimming removed 2 bases from V and 3 bases from J; junction bases left unmatched: 9. Germline assignment: CDR1 SNHLY and CDR2 FYNNEI. The CDR3 length is 17 residues. In DNA, the CDR3 is TGTGCCAGCAGTGAAAGAAGCCGGACAGGGGGAGACTATGGCTACACCTTC. This translates into CASSERSRTGGDYGYTF. The variable domain in full, completed from reference TRBV2 and TRBJ1-2, reads EPEVTQTPSHQVTQMGQEVILRCVPISNHLYFYWYRQILGQKVEFLVSFYNNEISEKSEIFDDQFSVERPDGSNFTLKIRSTKLEDSAMYFCASSERSRTGGDYGYTFGSGTRLTVV.

This rearrangement joins TRBV6-5 to TRBJ1-2; a weak D match, TRBD1 (6 bases). With 8 bases removed from V and 2 bases from J, the gap between germline ends came to 9 bases. CDR1 is MNHEY and CDR2 is SVGAGI in the germline V gene. There are 12 residues in the CDR3. The CDR3 loop is CASLTGNYGYTF. CDR3 DNA: TGTGCCAGCCTTACAGGGAACTATGGCTACACCTTC.

This clone has a handful of counts. The rearrangement uses TRBV7-9 and TRBJ1-2; a possible D gene is TRBD1 (5 bases). With 1 base removed from V and 0 bases from J, the gap between germline ends came to 9 bases. The CDR3 has 15 amino acids. Per germline, CDR1 SEHNR and CDR2 FQNEAQ (reference sequence). The CDR3 here is CASSLGDRPNYGYTF. The CDR3 bases are TGTGCCAGCAGCTTAGGCGACAGACCTAACTATGGCTACACCTTC. Full variable domain (rest looked up from reference TRBV7-9 and TRBJ1-2): DTGVSQNPRHKITKRGQNVTFRCDPISEHNRLYWYRQTLGQGPEFLTYFQNEAQLEKSRLLSDRFSAERPKGSFSTLEIQRTEQGDSAMYLCASSLGDRPNYGYTFGSGTRLTVV.

V is TRBV12-3 or TRBV12-4 and J is TRBJ1-1; D gene ambiguous. The V gene lost 3 bases and the J gene lost 5 bases, with 10 bases spanning the gap. This CDR3 contains 13 residues. CDR3 region: CASSFKERTEAFF. The CDR3 region has the DNA TGTGCCAGCAGTTTCAAAGAGAGGACTGAAGCTTTCTTT.